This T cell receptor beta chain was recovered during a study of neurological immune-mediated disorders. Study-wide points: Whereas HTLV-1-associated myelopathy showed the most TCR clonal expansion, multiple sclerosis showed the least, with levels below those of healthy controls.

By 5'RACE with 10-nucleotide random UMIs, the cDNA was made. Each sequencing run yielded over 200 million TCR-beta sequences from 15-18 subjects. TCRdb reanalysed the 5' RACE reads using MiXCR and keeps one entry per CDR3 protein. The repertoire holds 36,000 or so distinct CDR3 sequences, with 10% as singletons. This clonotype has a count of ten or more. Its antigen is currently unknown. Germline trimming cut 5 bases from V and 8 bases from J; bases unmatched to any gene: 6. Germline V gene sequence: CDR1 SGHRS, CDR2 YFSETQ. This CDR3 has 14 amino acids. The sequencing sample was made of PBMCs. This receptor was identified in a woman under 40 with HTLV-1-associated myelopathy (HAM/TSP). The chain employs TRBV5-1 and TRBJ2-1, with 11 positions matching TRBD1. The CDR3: CASRTGTGGDEQFF. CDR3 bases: TGCGCCAGCAGGACGGGGACAGGGGGTGATGAGCAGTTCTTC.